This paragraph reports one T cell receptor beta chain. The germline CDR1 and CDR2 sequences are GTSNPN and SVGIG (reference sequence). The length of the CDR3 is 11 residues. The data derive from a study of blood T cells in healthy people across ages. For the second PCR, which ran for roughly 6 to 11 cycles, a sample-barcoded 5' primer and a J-beta primer mix were used. TCRdb recomputed calls from the 5' RACE reads with MiXCR, one row per CDR3 protein. This sample has about 930,000 distinct CDR3 sequences, with under 35% found just once. These data were also reused for a study on T cells of mothers and their children. Per that paper: Normalized overlap was always slightly, never significantly, higher in related than unrelated mother-child pairs.

The TCR sequence derives from a woman in her thirties or forties in good health. V is TRBV30 and J is TRBJ2-1, with D perhaps matching TRBD1 or TRBD2 (5 bases each). The end of the DNA fits TRBJ2-7 better, so the J call may be wrong. Sequenced sample: blood. CDR3 coding DNA: TGTGCCTTCGGGACCTACAATGAGCAGTACTTC. Protein sequence: CAFGTYNEQYF.